This TCR beta chain comes out of a study of T-cell memory formation after mild COVID-19. Germline trimming cut 6 bases from V and 6 bases from J; bases unmatched to any gene: 5. The germline V gene has CDR1 DFQATT and CDR2 SNEGSKA (reference sequence). The length of the CDR3 is 14 residues. TCRdb analysed the 5' RACE reads with MiXCR anew, one entry per CDR3 protein. The data show roughly 510,000 distinct CDR3 sequences, with roughly 17% seen just once and roughly 8.2% held by the top ten. This receptor was taken from an adult woman who had mild COVID-19 (a few samples of this study predate the infection). Cell type and time point are not known. Sample: PBMCs or a T cell subset sorted from them (not recorded which). The chain carries TRBV20-1 and TRBJ2-7; 16 bases align to TRBD2. The CDR3 nucleotides read TGCAGTGCCGGGACTAGCGGGAGGGCCGGCGAGCAGTACTTC. This sequence encodes CSAGTSGRAGEQYF.